The TCR beta chain described here comes from a study of patients and donors after allogeneic stem cell transplantation. TCRdb processed the RT-PCR reads anew with MiXCR; each CDR3 protein has one entry. The sample has about 110,000 distinct CDR3 sequences; 35% are singletons. The CDR3 is made up of 16 amino acids. Germline CDR1 is SGHRS and CDR2 is YFSETQ. Trimming took off 0 bases at V and 0 bases at J, with 9 bases between the two ends. V usage is TRBV5-1 and J usage is TRBJ2-2, with D perhaps matching TRBD1 (5 bases). The sequenced sample consisted of blood, either unsorted or a sorted T cell fraction (not recorded which). The receptor's source is a human donor who was either an allogeneic HSCT recipient or a stem cell or donor lymphocyte infusion donor (not recorded which). It is not recorded whose cells these are; they may come from a transplant donor. The CDR3 here is CASSLVAGSNTGELFF. The CDR3 bases are TGCGCCAGCAGCTTGGTAGCAGGGTCGAACACCGGGGAGCTGTTTTTT.